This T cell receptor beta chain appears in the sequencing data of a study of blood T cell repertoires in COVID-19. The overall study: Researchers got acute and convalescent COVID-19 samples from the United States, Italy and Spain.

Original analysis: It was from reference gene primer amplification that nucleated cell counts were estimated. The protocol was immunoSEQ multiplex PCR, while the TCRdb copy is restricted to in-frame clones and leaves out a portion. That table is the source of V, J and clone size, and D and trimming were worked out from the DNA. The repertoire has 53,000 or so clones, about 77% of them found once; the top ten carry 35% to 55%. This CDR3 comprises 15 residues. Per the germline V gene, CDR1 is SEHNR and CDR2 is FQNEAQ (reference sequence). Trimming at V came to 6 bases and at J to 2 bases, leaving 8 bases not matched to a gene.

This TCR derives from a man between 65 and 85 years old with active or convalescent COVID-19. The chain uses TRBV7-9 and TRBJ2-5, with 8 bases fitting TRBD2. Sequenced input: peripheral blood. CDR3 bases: TGTGCCAGCAGGGGCGGGAGGTCAAGTCAAGAGACCCAGTACTTC. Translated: CASRGGRSSQETQYF.